Reported below is one TCR beta chain. The table lists this clonotype with many counts. The specificity of this receptor is unknown. It has no much larger one-base neighbor in the sample; base qualities were not kept. This record belongs to a study of regulatory T cells in long-lasting Graves disease (dated by TCRdb to about 2021). About the study as a whole: Newly diagnosed Graves' disease patients had taken antithyroid drugs for less than 3 months. Peripheral blood TCR sequencing and RNA sequencing compared persistent Graves' disease patients with newly diagnosed Graves' disease patients. The study was conducted in China and was registered as a clinical trial. A total of around 33 samples underwent TCR sequencing, from around 13 patients with persistent Graves' disease and approximately 20 patients with newly diagnosed Graves' disease. Findings and caveats that apply to the study as a whole: Persistent disease showed preferential use of TRBV28, TRBJ1-2 and TRBJ2-5, whereas newly diagnosed disease favored TRBV20-1 and TRBJ2-1. Only peripheral blood was studied, because thyroid tissue, the primary lesion, was inaccessible. Sequencing and analysis were limited to the TCR beta chain. Compared with newly diagnosed patients, patients with persistent Graves' disease had lower TCR Shannon entropy and fewer highly expanded clones, which suggests clonal expansion. Persistent patients shared more public clonotypes among themselves (approximately 2,500) than newly diagnosed patients did (over 900). The authors noted that the small sample size was a limitation that may lower accuracy.

Receptors were amplified or captured by multiplex PCR. The run used an Illumina HiSeq 4000. iRepertoire HTBI primers and Arm-PCR amplification of CDR3 regions were used to construct TCR beta libraries. Before sequencing, the PCR products underwent gel purification. The study's own analysis went as follows. Across samples, 60 to 75 TRBV and 13 to 15 TRBJ segments were identified and used for gene usage analysis of CDR3 amino acid clonotypes. COPE and FqMerger were used to merge the filtered high-quality paired reads into contigs. BLAST was used to align contigs to the IMGT TRBV, TRBD and TRBJ reference genes, and CDR3 was defined following IMGT. Any clonotype with a frequency above 0.1% was counted as a highly expanded clone. Shannon entropy served as the measure of repertoire diversity, while the Gini coefficient captured V-J evenness. Public clonotypes were defined as clonotypes shared by more than one individual. The public reads were run again by TCRdb, first through fastp at Q25 and then through MiXCR, and only productive beta chains were kept. Rows are unified per CDR3 protein, each entry keeping the most common DNA and genes. The V and J calls, along with clone size, are taken from TCRdb and not from the paper's own processing. The sample table lists about 210,000 distinct CDR3 sequences, approximately 19% of them with a count of one. The ten largest clonotypes hold approximately 10% of the sample.

Interpreted using the paper, the time point label stands for: newly diagnosed GD, antithyroid drugs for less than 3 months. RNA was extracted from PBMCs in TRIzol for both TCR sequencing and RNA sequencing. The diagnosis of Graves' disease was made according to American Thyroid Association guidelines. Recruitment of patients was carried out at an endocrinology department in Xi'an, China. From each patient, about 9.7 milliliters of peripheral blood was collected into an EDTA anticoagulant tube. PBMCs were isolated by Ficoll Paque Plus density gradient separation without further T cell sorting. An Agilent 2100 Bioanalyzer and agarose gel were used to assess RNA quality, and a NanoDrop 2000 was used to measure RNA concentration. The CDR3 measures 13 amino acids from cysteine to phenylalanine. The DNA shown is the 39-base CDR3, in frame from base 1. Sequences SNHLY (CDR1) and FYNNEI (CDR2) are obtained from the germline V gene. V is pared back by 8 bases and J by 5 bases, with 16 bases lying between the germline termini.

These data were also filed under a second study, of T cells in Graves' hyperthyroidism and ophthalmopathy. The second investigation adds: A patient counted as having stable Graves' hyperthyroidism if no progression to ophthalmopathy occurred over 18 months of follow-up. Hyperthyroidism patients were newly diagnosed, had a disease duration of under 2 months, and were aged 18 to 65 years. Patients with uncontrolled infections, other autoimmune diseases, pregnancy or lactation were excluded. Diagnoses were based on clinical symptoms, serum thyroxine and TRAb, thyroid ultrasound and orbital computed tomography. For the first round of RT-PCR on the TCR CDR3, the HTBI primer set was used together with the Qiagen OneStep RT-PCR kit. Most expanded thyroid clonotypes (frequency above 0.001) were also detected in blood, suggesting blood repertoires may reflect thyroid immune responses. In cross-validation, a model built on a 13 V-J signature told ophthalmopathy apart from stable hyperthyroidism with approximately 90% sensitivity and roughly 81% specificity, and in testing the same model reached 80%/75%. In validation, the model predicted progression to ophthalmopathy with roughly 70% sensitivity and 72% to 75% specificity, a median of around six months before onset. To identify distinguishing TCR V-J signatures, a discovery cohort of some 100 patients was used, comprising 43 with Graves' ophthalmopathy and some 57 with stable Graves' hyperthyroidism. Whether ophthalmopathy could be predicted prospectively was tested in an independent validation cohort made up of 18 to 20 hyperthyroidism patients plus 17 patients who later progressed to ophthalmopathy. The 100 discovery patients were divided at random into training and test sets in a 7:3 ratio. In more than 5 Graves' hyperthyroidism patients, the study also compared T-cell repertoires from thyroid tissue with T-cell repertoires from blood. After blood sampling, hyperthyroidism patients were treated with methimazole at a starting dose of 30 mg daily, and ophthalmopathy patients were treated with high-dose intravenous methylprednisolone. The libraries were constructed in a second round of multiplex PCR and then size-selected and purified. Paired-end sequencing of the libraries was performed with 100 bp reads on an Illumina HiSeq2000. SOAPnuke was used to process the raw data, throwing out any read that contained adapters or uncalled bases, had a mean Phred below 15, or lacked an exact constant-primer or identifier match. COPE v1.2.5 was used to merge high-quality paired reads, and clonotypes were defined as unique nucleotide sequences. MiTCR v1.1 was used to align the clonotypes against IMGT TRBV, TRBD and TRBJ reference segments. Analysis was restricted to V-J combinations with a frequency above 0.0001, which covered about 99% of repertoires. The TCS score was defined as F50 (clonal expansion) divided by E x V (chaos), with BLOSUM62-based TCRdist calculated between CDR3 peptides within each V-J. Welch's t-statistics and random forest reduced around 520 V-J features to under 15, which were used in a naive Bayes classifier (R e1071). No statistical method was used to fix the sample size in advance, and group allocation was not hidden from the investigators. TCR Vbeta CDR3 sequencing of roughly 140 peripheral blood samples (approximately 44 ophthalmopathy, about 74 hyperthyroidism and approximately 17 progressor patients) is reported in the paper.

The sequenced sample was peripheral blood mononuclear cells (PBMCs), obtained at new diagnosis, from a patient treated with antithyroid drugs. This TCR derives from a woman in her 30s with Graves disease. Donor details come from another sample of the same person, matched by shared clones. The chain is made from TRBV2 and TRBJ2-7; the D gene could be either TRBD1 or TRBD2, each agreeing at 5 bases. The CDR3 protein: CASSKRGDHEQYF. The sequence in DNA is TGTGCCAGCTCTAAGAGGGGTGACCACGAGCAGTACTTC.